Sequencing of this T cell receptor (beta chain) was carried out in a study of beta chain features in type 1 diabetes. General study findings and limits: Patients showed naive, central memory and Treg TCRB repertoires that appeared more similar than those of healthy donors. For TCRB rearrangement, an influence of HLA type remained unresolved here. The VDJ junctions of type 1 diabetes patients carried fewer insertions and more deletions. TCRB CDR3s from Type 1 diabetes patients were moderately but significantly shorter in all four CD4+ subsets.

There are a few counts of this clone. Antigen unknown. CDR1 and CDR2 (germline): SEHNR, FQNEAQ (reference sequence). V gave up 9 bases and J gave up 7 bases, with 18 bases separating them. This CDR3 has 14 amino acids. Every isolated RNA sample was fully reverse transcribed, so sequencing captured expressed TCRB transcripts. Sequenced by immunoSEQ multiplex PCR; TCRdb stores in-frame clones only, minus some. This sample has 120,000 or so clones, with 17% found just once. This TCR was sampled from a man between 18 and 29 years old with type 1 diabetes. The sequencing input was central memory CD4+ T cells from blood. The chain has TRBV7-9 and TRBJ1-4; D remains unclear. The CDR3 bases are TGTGCCAGTTCAGGTGATCGAGACCTTGAAAAACTGTTTTTT. Protein: CASSGDRDLEKLFF.